This entry describes one T cell receptor (beta chain). Its antigen is not known. This CDR3 comprises 16 residues. CDR1 is SGHNT and CDR2 is YYREEE in the germline V gene (reference sequence). The trim removed 5 bases at V and 4 bases at J, leaving 12 bases unmatched. The sample comes from a study of CD8 T cells in ankylosing spondylitis. Study-wide results and limits: Researchers reportedly found disease-linked clones significantly enriched in matched ankylosing spondylitis synovial fluid.

TCRdb re-analysed the 5' RACE reads in MiXCR, keeping a single row per CDR3 protein. The data show about 88,000 distinct CDR3 sequences, 25% to 35% seen once. This chain connects TRBV5-4 to TRBJ2-1, with 7 bases aligning to TRBD1. The TCR was taken from a male donor with ankylosing spondylitis or in good health (not recorded which). Sequencing used blood, either unsorted or a sorted T cell fraction (not recorded which). The DNA for the CDR3 is TGTGCCAGCAGAGTAATCAACCGGGACAGATACAATGAGCAGTTCTTC. Amino acids: CASRVINRDRYNEQFF.